The rows below give T cell receptor beta chains drawn from one sample of a study of blood T cell repertoires in COVID-19. This table comes from immunoSEQ multiplex PCR, and its TCRdb copy is limited to in-frame clones, with some not included. The top ten hold less than 0.6% of the sample, which has 150,000 to 180,000 clones, 75% to 95% seen once. The sample comprised peripheral blood. The receptors were gathered from a man aged 50-60 years with acute or convalescent COVID-19. CDR3s include the opening cysteine and the closing phenylalanine or tryptophan. A D gene is named only where the DNA matches it firmly. Clone size is given for some rows only: seen once, a few or many times, or a class if the clone is expanded.

d_call,j_call,v_call,clone_size,cdr3_aa,cdr3_nt
TRBD2,TRBJ2-5,TRBV9,-,CASSVGLAGGETQYF,TGTGCCAGCAGCGTAGGCCTAGCGGGGGGGGAGACCCAGTACTTC
-,TRBJ1-2,TRBV10-3,once,CAISGGGQAGNYGYTF,TGTGCCATCAGTGGGGGAGGCCAGGCAGGAAACTATGGCTACACCTTC
-,TRBJ1-2,TRBV4-1,-,CASSQAWGEDYGYTF,TGCGCCAGCAGCCAAGCCTGGGGGGAAGACTATGGCTACACCTTC
TRBD1,TRBJ2-5,TRBV5-4,once,CASSGDRGKGETQYF,TGTGCCAGCAGCGGGGACAGGGGTAAGGGAGAGACCCAGTACTTC
-,TRBJ1-2,TRBV7-3,-,CASSLAPGDYGYTF,TGTGCCAGCAGCCTCGCCCCGGGTGACTATGGCTACACCTTC
-,TRBJ2-3,TRBV24-1,-,CATSDPGGTDTQYF,TGTGCCACCAGTGACCCAGGGGGCACAGATACGCAGTATTTT
TRBD1,TRBJ1-1,TRBV28,-,CASRGGQLNTEAFF,TGTGCCAGCAGGGGGGGACAGCTGAACACTGAAGCTTTCTTT
-,TRBJ1-2,TRBV24-1,-,CATSDFPRHHRLTF,TGTGCCACCAGTGATTTTCCCAGGCACCATCGGCTCACCTTC
-,TRBJ1-6,TRBV6-4,-,CANTGFECSPLHF,TGTGCCAACACAGGGTTTGAGTGTTCACCCCTCCACTTT
-,TRBJ1-3,TRBV7-5,-,CARSAGPSVYF,TGTGCCAGAAGCGCGGGACCTTCCGTCTATTTT
TRBD2,TRBJ2-3,TRBV14,-,CASSQGRAGGFDF,TGTGCCAGCAGCCAAGGACGGGCGGGAGGATTCGATTTT
TRBD2,TRBJ2-2,TRBV5-4,-,CASSPTGTSRNTGELFF,TGTGCCAGCAGCCCCACCGGGACTAGCCGGAACACCGGGGAGCTGTTTTTT
TRBD1,TRBJ2-7,TRBV11-2,-,CASSFGRGFYEQYF,TGTGCCAGCAGCTTCGGCAGGGGGTTCTACGAGCAGTACTTC
-,TRBJ2-4,TRBV27,-,CASSPGYNIQYF,TGTGCCAGCAGCCCAGGGTATAACATTCAGTACTTC
-,TRBJ1-1,TRBV7-9,-,CASSGLSWTEAFF,TGTGCCAGCAGCGGGCTAAGTTGGACTGAAGCTTTCTTT
TRBD1,TRBJ1-4,TRBV19,-,CASSLGQGNEKLFF,TGTGCCAGTAGCCTGGGACAGGGTAATGAAAAACTGTTTTTT
-,TRBJ1-2,TRBV2,-,CASRGLINYGYTF,TGTGCCAGCAGGGGACTGATTAACTATGGCTACACCTTC
TRBD2,TRBJ2-3,TRBV19,-,CASTRTSGVSDTQYF,TGTGCCAGTACCCGGACTAGCGGGGTTTCAGATACGCAGTATTTT
TRBD1,TRBJ2-5,TRBV27,-,CASSSNRGETQYF,TGTGCCAGCAGCTCAAACAGGGGAGAGACCCAGTACTTC
-,TRBJ1-5,TRBV28,-,CASSLPSNLQSQHF,TGTGCCAGCAGTTTACCCTCTAATTTACAGTCCCAGCATTTT
-,TRBJ1-1,TRBV4-2,-,CASAGSLGNTEAFF,TGTGCCAGCGCAGGAAGTTTGGGGAACACTGAAGCTTTCTTT
TRBD2,TRBJ2-1,TRBV9,-,CASSLEGSGKYNEQFF,TGTGCCAGCAGCCTCGAGGGTAGCGGGAAATACAATGAGCAGTTCTTC
TRBD1,TRBJ2-2,TRBV24-1,-,CATSELDRGSTGELFF,TGTGCCACCAGTGAGTTGGACAGGGGGAGCACCGGGGAGCTGTTTTTT
TRBD1,TRBJ1-5,TRBV4-1,-,CASSQVGQGGNQPQHF,TGCGCCAGCAGCCAAGTGGGACAGGGAGGCAATCAGCCCCAGCATTTT
TRBD1,TRBJ1-4,TRBV18,few,CASSESQGANEKLFF,TGTGCCAGCTCAGAATCGCAGGGGGCTAATGAAAAACTGTTTTTT
-,TRBJ1-5,TRBV4-2,few,CASSQDWGGSSNQPQHF,TGTGCCAGCAGCCAAGATTGGGGGGGCAGTAGCAATCAGCCCCAGCATTTT
TRBD2,TRBJ2-1,TRBV5-4,once,CASSSKTSPNEQFF,TGTGCCAGCAGCTCAAAGACTAGCCCCAATGAGCAGTTCTTC
TRBD1,TRBJ2-7,TRBV24-1,-,CATSDTGTGSYEQYF,TGTGCCACCAGTGATACCGGGACAGGGTCCTACGAGCAGTACTTC
-,TRBJ2-5,TRBV30,-,CACSPSGDQETQYF,TGTGCCTGCTCTCCCTCCGGGGACCAAGAGACCCAGTACTTC
-,TRBJ2-7,TRBV27,-,CASSFSAGSYEQYF,TGTGCCAGCAGTTTCTCGGCAGGGTCCTACGAGCAGTACTTC
-,TRBJ1-5,TRBV30,-,CAWSGAVGSNNQPQHF,TGTGCCTGGAGTGGGGCAGTGGGTTCGAACAATCAGCCCCAGCATTTT
-,TRBJ1-1,TRBV4-1,-,CASSPRRDTEAFF,TGCGCCAGCAGCCCCCGACGGGACACTGAAGCTTTCTTT
TRBD2,TRBJ2-3,TRBV19,-,CASSILGRASTDTQYF,TGTGCCAGTAGTATCCTCGGGAGGGCTAGCACAGATACGCAGTATTTT
-,TRBJ2-2,TRBV4-1,-,CASSRQGEGTGELFF,TGCGCCAGCAGCCGCCAGGGTGAAGGAACCGGGGAGCTGTTTTTT
TRBD1,TRBJ2-3,TRBV2,-,CASRTGASTDTQYF,TGTGCCAGCAGGACAGGGGCTAGCACAGATACGCAGTATTTT
-,TRBJ2-5,TRBV27,few,CASSFRGQETQYF,TGTGCCAGCAGTTTTAGGGGCCAAGAGACCCAGTACTTC
-,TRBJ2-3,TRBV5-8,-,CASTKDSSTDTQYF,TGTGCCAGCACCAAAGACTCAAGCACAGATACGCAGTATTTT
TRBD1,TRBJ2-7,TRBV5-1,-,CASSLERQGIEQYF,TGCGCCAGCAGCTTGGAAAGACAGGGGATCGAGCAGTACTTC
-,TRBJ2-3,TRBV5-4,-,CASSLYVSDTQYF,TGTGCCAGCAGCTTGTATGTTTCAGATACGCAGTATTTT
-,TRBJ2-3,TRBV19,few,CASSPTSWRADTQYF,TGTGCCAGTAGCCCTACTAGTTGGCGCGCAGATACGCAGTATTTT
TRBD2,TRBJ2-5,TRBV7-2,-,CASSLPRGGMFKETQYF,TGTGCCAGCAGCTTACCGCGGGGGGGCATGTTTAAAGAGACCCAGTACTTC
TRBD1,TRBJ1-2,TRBV5-1,-,CASSKGQEPYGYTF,TGCGCCAGCAGCAAAGGACAGGAGCCTTATGGCTACACCTTC
-,TRBJ2-3,TRBV6-2/TRBV6-3,-,CASSYAYRATDTQYF,TGTGCCAGCAGTTATGCGTACAGGGCCACAGATACGCAGTATTTT
-,TRBJ2-6,TRBV5-8,-,CASSAGPGANVLTF,TGTGCCAGCAGCGCAGGGCCTGGGGCCAACGTCCTGACTTTC
-,TRBJ1-5,TRBV7-2,-,CASSLKGYSNQPQHF,TGTGCCAGCAGCTTAAAGGGGTATAGCAATCAGCCCCAGCATTTT
-,TRBJ1-5,TRBV19,-,CASKTGTPYSNQPQHF,TGTGCCAGTAAAACCGGGACACCTTATAGCAATCAGCCCCAGCATTTT
TRBD2,TRBJ2-2,TRBV7-3,-,CASSASGGGPGELFF,TGTGCCAGCAGCGCCAGCGGGGGGGGTCCCGGGGAGCTGTTTTTT
TRBD1,TRBJ2-1,TRBV29-1,-,CSVDPGQGPVF,TGCAGCGTTGACCCCGGACAGGGTCCGGTCTTC
-,TRBJ1-2,TRBV13,-,CASSLVAGVYGYTF,TGTGCCAGCAGCTTAGTAGCGGGGGTCTATGGCTACACCTTC